This is a list of T cell receptor beta chains from one sample in a study of blood T cell repertoires in COVID-19. Profiling relied on immunoSEQ multiplex PCR, and the TCRdb table lists in-frame clones only, not all of them. This sample has a few hundred thousand clones, with around 89% found just once. What was sequenced was PBMCs or T cells enriched from blood (not recorded which). The receptors stem from a man aged 25-40 years who had been exposed to COVID-19. Both conserved end residues are part of each CDR3. Rows may omit the clone size; those that give it use once, few, many or a size class.

clone_size v_call cdr3_aa
NA TRBV18 CASSREAGRDQPQHF
NA TRBV9 CASSAGTGTSGGAETQYF
NA TRBV5-5 CASSPYVATNEKLFF
once TRBV4-1 CASSQDLRGANYGYTF
NA TRBV5-1 CASSRRDRGNNSPLHF
NA TRBV7-9 CASSSTLDRDDGYTF
NA TRBV5-4 CASSLYMGQTGETQYF
NA TRBV18 CASSPQSKGQNNSPLHF
NA TRBV9 CASSVRGSGGTDTQYF
NA TRBV4-1 CASSHSLSGGPYNEQFF
NA TRBV19 CASSIEQGGYGYTF
NA TRBV13 CASSPRQGYNEQFF
NA TRBV7-9 CASSGTSGLDTQYF
NA TRBV11-2 CASSLARAGSNEKLFF
NA TRBV15 CATSRDRTVSYGYTF
NA TRBV19 CASSGWTGWEREARTNYGYTF
NA TRBV19 CASTWTGESYEQYF
NA TRBV20-1 CSASTSGGNNEQFF
NA TRBV2 CASSEPFSNQPQHF
NA TRBV9 CASSPTGGGPSSYNEQFF
NA TRBV2 CASRQIKDRGLGNTIYF
NA TRBV27 CASRDRQTDEQYF
NA TRBV7-2 CASSPRQADYGYTF
few TRBV4-1 CASSQDTGWPGDGFRHGYTF